This passage covers 9 T cell receptor beta chains from one sample sequenced in a study of T cell repertoires and Cas9 in healthy adults. Generated by immunoSEQ multiplex PCR, the TCRdb table keeps only in-frame clones and is missing some. The sample has almost 15,000 clones, around 90% seen once. The material sequenced was Tregs (CD4+, CD25+, CD127-, CD137-, CD154-) from PBMCs; culture status not recorded. The receptors were sampled from a human donor in good health.

V gene TRBV29-1 combines with J gene TRBJ2-5; 7 nucleotides match TRBD1. Germline V gene lookup returns CDR1 SQVTM and CDR2 ANQGSEA. The CDR3 has 15 residues. V shed 6 bases and J 0 bases; nucleotides not matched to a gene: 10. The CDR3 is CSVPARGSNQETQYF. The CDR3 coding sequence is TGCAGCGTGCCAGCCAGGGGGTCCAACCAAGAGACCCAGTACTTC.

Turning to this clone: Other DNA sequences within the sample encode an identical CDR3. The gene calls are TRBV19 and TRBJ2-2, with D hard to call. The CDR3 length is 15 residues. Germline V gene lookup returns CDR1 LNHDA and CDR2 SQIVND (reference sequence). Trimming removed 3 bases at V and 1 base at J, with 9 bases between. CDR3 DNA sequence: TGTGCCAGTAGTATCCCCGGCTGGAACACCGGGGAGCTGTTTTTT. Its protein product is CASSIPGWNTGELFF.

This chain joins TRBV6-6 and TRBJ1-6; no reliable D call. V was pared by 2 bases and J by 10 bases, with 15 bases between. CDR3 length: 15 residues. Germline V gene lookup returns CDR1 MNHNY and CDR2 SVGAGI (reference sequence). This chain's CDR3 is CASSYISRTGSPLHF. The CDR3, as DNA: TGTGCCAGCAGTTACATCTCCAGAACTGGATCACCCCTCCACTTT.

This clone was seen a single time. The CDR3 carries no conserved terminal phenylalanine or tryptophan, so it likely arises from a read error. The DNA is omitted, as the CDR3 cannot be located on it reliably, and the CDR3 follows TCRdb's listing. The chain has TRBV11-1 and TRBJ2-7; the DNA was not used to check the table's D call, TRBD1. The CDR3 has 16 residues if both end residues are counted. The germline CDR1 and CDR2 sequences are SGHAT and FQDESV (reference sequence). Here the CDR3 reads CASSVQRLSGQGARVP.

This clone has just a few counts. The chain is built from TRBV2 and TRBJ1-5, with D tentatively TRBD1 (5 bases). The length of the CDR3 is 12 residues. Trimming took 6 bases from V and 9 from J, leaving 12 bases between them. The germline V gene has CDR1 SNHLY and CDR2 FYNNEI. CDR3 sequence reads: CASRGEGLPQHF. The CDR3 bases are TGTGCCAGCAGGGGTGAGGGACTGCCCCAGCATTTT.

V usage is TRBV7-9 and J usage is TRBJ2-5; TRBD2 matches at 7 bases. The trim removed 5 bases at V and 3 bases at J, leaving 12 bases unmatched. The germline V gene has CDR1 SEHNR and CDR2 FQNEAQ (reference sequence). The CDR3 totals 16 residues. The CDR3: CASSRVRGGAEETQYF. The CDR3 DNA is TGTGCCAGCAGCCGGGTGAGGGGAGGGGCGGAAGAGACCCAGTACTTC. The variable domain in full, with the rest retrieved from reference TRBV7-9 and TRBJ2-5, is DTGVSQNPRHKITKRGQNVTFRCDPISEHNRLYWYRQTLGQGPEFLTYFQNEAQLEKSRLLSDRFSAERPKGSFSTLEIQRTEQGDSAMYLCASSRVRGGAEETQYFGPGTRLLVL.

The rearrangement links TRBV19 to TRBJ1-3; 8 nucleotides agree with TRBD1. The germline gives CDR1 LNHDA, CDR2 SQIVND (reference sequence). With V trimmed by 3 bases and J by 4 bases, 8 bases remained unmatched. This CDR3 has 16 residues. The CDR3 reads CASSIPRTGRGNTIYF. The CDR3 DNA reads TGTGCCAGTAGTATCCCCCGGACAGGGCGCGGAAACACCATATATTTT.

The chain carries TRBV28 and TRBJ2-1; 9 bases fit TRBD1. Trimming took 2 bases from V and 10 from J; bases not matched to a gene: 12. Germline V lookup: CDR1 MDHEN, CDR2 SYDVKM. This CDR3 has 16 amino acids. The CDR3 spells CASSLTAGQGLGEQFF. The CDR3 DNA is TGTGCCAGCAGTTTAACCGCGGGACAGGGTTTAGGGGAGCAGTTCTTC.

V is TRBV7-6 and J is TRBJ1-4; 9 bases fit TRBD1. In germline, CDR1 is SGHVS, CDR2 FNYEAQ. V gave up 5 bases and J gave up 6 bases; unmatched junction bases: 7. CDR3 length: 15 residues. As DNA, the CDR3 is TGTGCCAGCAGCCCCCAGACAGGGGGAGATGAAAAACTGTTTTTT. Its protein product is CASSPQTGGDEKLFF.